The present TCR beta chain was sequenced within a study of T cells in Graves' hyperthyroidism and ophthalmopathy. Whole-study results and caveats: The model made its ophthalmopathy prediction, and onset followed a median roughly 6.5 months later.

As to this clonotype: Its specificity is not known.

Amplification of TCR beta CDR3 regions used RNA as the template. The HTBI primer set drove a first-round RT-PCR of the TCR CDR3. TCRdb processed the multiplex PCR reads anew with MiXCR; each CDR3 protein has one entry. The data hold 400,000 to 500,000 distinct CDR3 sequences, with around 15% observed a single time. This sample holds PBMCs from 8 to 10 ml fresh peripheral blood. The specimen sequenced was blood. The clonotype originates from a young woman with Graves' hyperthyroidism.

The CDR3 spells CASSPGPTGAGNTIYF. For the CDR3, the DNA is TGTGCCAGCAGCCCTGGACCTACAGGAGCTGGAAACACCATATATTTT. This chain uses TRBV6-2 or TRBV6-3 with TRBJ1-3, with D possibly being TRBD1 (5 bases). Trimming cost V 6 bases and J 2 bases, with 17 bases left between them. CDR1 is MNHEY and CDR2 is SVGEGT in the germline V gene. This CDR3 is built from 16 residues.